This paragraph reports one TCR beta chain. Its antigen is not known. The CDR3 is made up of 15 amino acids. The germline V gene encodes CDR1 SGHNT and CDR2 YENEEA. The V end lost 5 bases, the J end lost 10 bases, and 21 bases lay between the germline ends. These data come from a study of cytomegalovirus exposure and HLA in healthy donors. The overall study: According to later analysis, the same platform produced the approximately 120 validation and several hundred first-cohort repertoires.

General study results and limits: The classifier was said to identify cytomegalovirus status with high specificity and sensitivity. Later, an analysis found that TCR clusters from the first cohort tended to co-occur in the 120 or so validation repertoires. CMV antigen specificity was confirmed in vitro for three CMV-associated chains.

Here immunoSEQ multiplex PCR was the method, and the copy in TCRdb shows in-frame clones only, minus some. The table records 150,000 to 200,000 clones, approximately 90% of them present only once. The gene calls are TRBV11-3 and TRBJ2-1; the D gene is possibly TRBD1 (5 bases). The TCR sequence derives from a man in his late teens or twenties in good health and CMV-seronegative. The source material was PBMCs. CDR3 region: CASSQTGAPIWEQFF. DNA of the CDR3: TGTGCCAGCAGCCAAACAGGCGCCCCAATCTGGGAGCAGTTCTTC.